This entry lists 25 T cell receptor beta chains sequenced from one sample in a study of T cells in Graves' hyperthyroidism and ophthalmopathy. Amplification of TCR beta CDR3 regions used RNA as the template. During a first-round RT-PCR of the TCR CDR3, the HTBI primer set was used. TCRdb passed the multiplex PCR reads through MiXCR, listing each CDR3 protein once. The table shows around 350,000 distinct CDR3 sequences, with about a fifth occurring only once. Sequencing input: blood. These receptor sequences come from a woman aged 18-29 years with Graves' hyperthyroidism.

This clonotype has only a few counts. The rearrangement joins TRBV18 to TRBJ1-5, with D hard to call. The germline V gene has CDR1 KGHSH and CDR2 LQKENI. Trimming took off 3 bases at V and 7 bases at J, with 25 bases between the two ends. This CDR3 is built from 18 residues. CDR3 residues: CASSPVAVSGIGTQPQHF. DNA of the CDR3: TGTGCCAGCTCACCGGTTGCAGTGTCAGGAATCGGTACCCAGCCCCAGCATTTT. Using reference TRBV18 and TRBJ1-5 for the parts outside the CDR3, the full variable domain is NAGVMQNPRHLVRRRGQEARLRCSPMKGHSHVYWYRQLPEEGLKFMVYLQKENIIDESGMPKERFSAEFPKEGPSILRIQQVVRGDSAAYFCASSPVAVSGIGTQPQHFGDGTRLSIL.

This clonotype showed up many times. The chain recombines TRBV20-1 with TRBJ1-5; possible D gene TRBD1, 6 bases. CDR3 length: 15 residues. Trimming pared 0 bases from V and 0 bases from J, leaving 9 bases between. Germline V gives CDR1 DFQATT, CDR2 SNEGSKA (reference sequence). The chain's CDR3 is CSARDGTNSNQPQHF. Written as DNA, the CDR3 is TGCAGTGCTAGAGATGGGACAAATAGCAATCAGCCCCAGCATTTT.

In its sample, this clonotype was seen many times. The rearrangement joins TRBV24-1 to TRBJ1-5; no reliable D call. Trimming stripped 2 bases from V and 2 bases from J, with 12 bases between. Germline loops: CDR1 KGHDR, CDR2 SFDVKD. This CDR3 has 16 amino acids. The CDR3 nucleotides are TGTGCCACCAGTGATTCCAGGTCTGCAGGCAATCAGCCCCAGCATTTT. Its protein is CATSDSRSAGNQPQHF.

This clonotype was seen just once. A read error is possible here, since a much larger clone lies one base away. It is likely a read error, because the conserved phenylalanine at the end of the CDR3 is missing. V is TRBV29-1 and J is TRBJ1-3; D not certain. This CDR3 contains 11 residues. V was cut by 8 bases and J by 0 bases, with 5 bases left in between. CDR1 and CDR2 (germline): SQVTM, ANQGSEA. The CDR3 sequence: CSMSSGNTIYL. The CDR3 DNA reads TGCAGCATGTCCTCTGGAAACACCATATATTTG.

CDR3 sequence reads: CASKKGDRGLVSGNTIYF. CDR3 nucleotide sequence: TGTGCCAGCAAAAAAGGAGACAGGGGGTTAGTTTCTGGAAACACCATATATTTT. The rearrangement uses TRBV12-3 or TRBV12-4 and TRBJ1-3, with TRBD1 matching over 9 bases. The CDR3 covers 18 residues. V shed 7 bases and J 1 base; nucleotides not matched to a gene: 14.

This clonotype showed up many times. The chain joins TRBV5-1 to TRBJ1-2, with TRBD1 matching 7 bases. Germline trimming cut 3 bases from V and 0 bases from J; bases unmatched to any gene: 2. Germline V gene lookup returns CDR1 SGHRS and CDR2 YFSETQ. This CDR3 is built from 14 residues. CDR3 sequence reads: CASSWDSANYGYTF. Here the CDR3 DNA reads TGCGCCAGCAGCTGGGACAGCGCTAACTATGGCTACACCTTC.

This chain connects TRBV6-1 to TRBJ2-5; 10 bases align to TRBD2. CDR1 MNHNS and CDR2 SASEGT come from the germline V gene. The CDR3 consists of 15 residues. J was trimmed by 5 bases and V by 3 bases; bases with no gene match: 6. CDR3 sequence reads: CASSDPSGRTETQYF. DNA for the CDR3: TGTGCCAGCAGTGATCCTAGCGGGAGAACGGAGACCCAGTACTTC.

V usage is TRBV4-1 and J usage is TRBJ2-4; either TRBD1 or TRBD2 may supply D (5 bases each). The length of the CDR3 is 15 residues. Germline CDR1 is MGHRA and CDR2 is YSYEKL. V dropped 0 bases and J dropped 5 bases, with 11 bases sitting between them. The CDR3 nucleotides are TGCGCCAGCAGCCAAGACCGAGGGGTCCAAAACATTCAGTACTTC. Translation: CASSQDRGVQNIQYF.

Ten or more counts support this clonotype. The V and J genes are TRBV7-9 and TRBJ2-7, with 7 bases matching TRBD2. Germline V gene sequence: CDR1 SEHNR, CDR2 FQNEAQ (reference sequence). With V trimmed by 4 bases and J by 2 bases, 5 bases remained unmatched. The CDR3 length is 14 residues. CDR3 protein: CASSSSSGAYEQYF. For the CDR3, the DNA is TGTGCCAGCAGCTCGTCTAGCGGCGCCTACGAGCAGTACTTC.

This clonotype was counted many times. This chain connects TRBV14 to TRBJ2-7; D may correspond to TRBD1 or TRBD2 (6 bases each). This CDR3 comprises 13 residues. CDR1 is SGHDN, CDR2 FVKESK, per germline. V lost 2 bases, J lost 3 bases, and 8 bases lay in between. CDR3 sequence reads: CASSQRGVYEQYF. The CDR3 DNA follows: TGTGCCAGCAGCCAAAGGGGGGTCTACGAGCAGTACTTC.

This clonotype was detected many times. The chain is built from TRBV6-5 and TRBJ2-7; TRBD2 matches at 13 bases. V lost 0 bases to trimming and J lost 2 bases; unmatched junction nucleotides: 7. This CDR3 is built from 18 residues. Germline assignment: CDR1 MNHEY and CDR2 SVGAGI. The CDR3 region is CASSYSGTSGVEAYEQYF. The CDR3 bases are TGTGCCAGCAGTTACTCAGGGACTAGCGGGGTTGAAGCCTACGAGCAGTACTTC.

The J gene is TRBJ2-7, the V gene TRBV15; 8 bases align to TRBD1. V gave up 0 bases and J gave up 4 bases; unmatched junction bases: 2. This CDR3 comprises 14 residues. The germline CDR1 and CDR2 sequences are LNHNV and YYDKDF (reference sequence). The CDR3 coding sequence is TGTGCCACCAGCAGAGAGCAGGGGGCGTACGAGCAGTACTTC. Translation gives CATSREQGAYEQYF.

This clonotype was picked up many times. The chain links TRBV28 to TRBJ1-3; TRBD1 matches 9 bases. This CDR3 region has 15 residues. V lost 3 bases to trimming and J lost 5 bases; unmatched junction nucleotides: 5. Germline V gives CDR1 MDHEN, CDR2 SYDVKM. The CDR3 spells CASSFPGTGRNTIYF. CDR3 nucleotides: TGTGCCAGCAGTTTCCCGGGGACAGGGAGAAACACCATATATTTT.

The table lists this clonotype with many counts. The chain links TRBV20-1 to TRBJ1-5; 7 nucleotides agree with TRBD1. This CDR3 has 13 residues. The J segment lost 7 bases and the V segment lost 1 base, leaving 4 bases of the junction unmatched. Germline V gene sequence: CDR1 DFQATT, CDR2 SNEGSKA (reference sequence). CDR3 amino acids: CSARGQGEQPQHF. In DNA form, the CDR3 reads TGCAGTGCTAGAGGGCAGGGGGAACAGCCCCAGCATTTT.

This clonotype has just a few counts. The chain employs TRBV5-1 and TRBJ1-2; TRBD1 aligns across 7 bases. Germline lookup yields CDR1 SGHRS and CDR2 YFSETQ. V was clipped by 3 bases and J by 4 bases; unmatched bases: 6. The CDR3 is 14 residues long. The CDR3 coding sequence is TGCGCCAGCAGCTCAACCGGGACAGCCTATGGCTACACCTTC. Encoded protein: CASSSTGTAYGYTF.

In this sample, this clonotype turned up a few times. The chain couples TRBV5-1 to TRBJ2-7; unclear D gene. Germline V gene data show CDR1 as SGHRS and CDR2 as YFSETQ. This CDR3 is built from 13 residues. The V and J ends lost 2 bases and 1 base respectively, with 7 bases between them. The CDR3 region has the DNA TGCGCCAGCAGCTTAGAACAATCCTACGAGCAGTACTTC. Residues: CASSLEQSYEQYF.

This clonotype was counted many times. The J gene is TRBJ1-1, the V gene TRBV12-3 or TRBV12-4; 8 bases align to TRBD1. The V segment lost 5 bases and the J segment 8 bases; nucleotides outside the gene matches: 4. The CDR3 spans 12 residues. This CDR3 is CASSPGGDEAFF. CDR3 nucleotide sequence: TGTGCCAGCAGTCCAGGGGGCGACGAAGCTTTCTTT.

This clonotype was picked up many times. CDR3 in DNA: TGCAGTGCTAGAGATTATACAGGGGAGGAGACCCAGTACTTC. It is translated as CSARDYTGEETQYF. The chain couples TRBV20-1 to TRBJ2-5; 7 nucleotides match TRBD1. Germline loops: CDR1 DFQATT, CDR2 SNEGSKA (reference sequence). This CDR3 has 14 residues. Trimming cost V 0 bases and J 5 bases; bases outside gene matches: 6.

V usage is TRBV12-3 or TRBV12-4 and J usage is TRBJ2-7; 12 bases align to TRBD2. CDR3 size: 16 residues. The V gene end was trimmed by 5 bases and the J gene end by 2 bases; junction bases not matched to a gene: 7. The DNA for the CDR3 is TGTGCCAGCAGTCTAGACGGACTAGCGGGGACCTACGAGCAGTACTTC. This encodes CASSLDGLAGTYEQYF.

In this sample, this clonotype turned up many times. The rearrangement uses TRBV11-2 and TRBJ1-2, with TRBD1 matching over 8 bases. Germline trimming cut 4 bases from V and 7 bases from J; bases unmatched to any gene: 20. Germline V gene lookup returns CDR1 SGHAT and CDR2 FQNNGV. The CDR3 is made up of 18 amino acids. CDR3: CASSSLAGLGQGIRGYTF. The CDR3 DNA is TGTGCCAGCAGCTCCTTAGCCGGCCTAGGACAGGGAATCCGTGGCTACACCTTC.

This clonotype showed up just a few times. The gene calls are TRBV11-1 and TRBJ2-2, with TRBD1 as a possible D gene (5 bases). Germline CDR1 is SGHAT and CDR2 is FQDESV (reference sequence). This CDR3 has 16 amino acids. Trimming pared 3 bases from V and 0 bases from J, leaving 11 bases between. The CDR3 DNA follows: TGTGCCAGCAGCTTTATTGCAGGGCCGAACACCGGGGAGCTGTTTTTT. It is translated as CASSFIAGPNTGELFF. The full variable domain, with the rest looked up from reference TRBV11-1 and TRBJ2-2, is EAEVAQSPRYKITEKSQAVAFWCDPISGHATLYWYRQILGQGPELLVQFQDESVVDDSQLPKDRFSAERLKGVDSTLKIQPAELGDSAMYLCASSFIAGPNTGELFFGEGSRLTVL.

Points on this clonotype: The missing conserved phenylalanine or tryptophan at the end of this CDR3 makes a read error likely. The DNA is omitted, as the CDR3 cannot be located on it reliably, and the CDR3 follows TCRdb's listing. This chain joins TRBV6-1 and TRBJ2-7; TRBD2 is the table's D call and was not checked against the DNA. The CDR3 comprises 8 residues, both ends counted. Germline V gene data show CDR1 as MNHNS and CDR2 as SASEGT. The CDR3 reads CASRRIAG.

About this clonotype itself: At one boundary the junction diverges from the germline segment, which might be a read error. The genes are TRBV20-1 and TRBJ2-1; 12 bases line up with TRBD2. CDR1 is DFQATT, CDR2 SNEGSKA, per germline (reference sequence). The CDR3 totals 16 residues. CDR3: CSARAETSGGYNEKFF. The DNA for the CDR3 is TGCAGTGCTAGAGCGGAGACTAGCGGGGGTTACAATGAGAAGTTCTTC.

The sample holds many counts of this clonotype. CDR3 bases: TGTGCCAGCAGCCAAGGGACAGGAAAGCCCTACGAGCAGTACTTC. Translation gives CASSQGTGKPYEQYF. This chain joins TRBV3-1 and TRBJ2-7, with 7 bases fitting TRBD1. The germline V gene has CDR1 LGHDT and CDR2 YNNKEL (reference sequence). The ends lost 1 base at V and 2 bases at J; junction bases unmatched: 5. CDR3 length equals 15 residues.

This clonotype was seen repeatedly, ten times or more. In DNA form, the CDR3 reads TGTGCCAGCAGCCTATACGGGACAGGGGACCCCTACGAGCAGTACTTC. Translation gives CASSLYGTGDPYEQYF. The rearrangement joins TRBV3-1 to TRBJ2-7; 10 bases are a match to TRBD1. CDR1 LGHDT and CDR2 YNNKEL come from the germline V gene (reference sequence). V shed 4 bases and J 2 bases; nucleotides not matched to a gene: 8. The CDR3 is made up of 16 amino acids.